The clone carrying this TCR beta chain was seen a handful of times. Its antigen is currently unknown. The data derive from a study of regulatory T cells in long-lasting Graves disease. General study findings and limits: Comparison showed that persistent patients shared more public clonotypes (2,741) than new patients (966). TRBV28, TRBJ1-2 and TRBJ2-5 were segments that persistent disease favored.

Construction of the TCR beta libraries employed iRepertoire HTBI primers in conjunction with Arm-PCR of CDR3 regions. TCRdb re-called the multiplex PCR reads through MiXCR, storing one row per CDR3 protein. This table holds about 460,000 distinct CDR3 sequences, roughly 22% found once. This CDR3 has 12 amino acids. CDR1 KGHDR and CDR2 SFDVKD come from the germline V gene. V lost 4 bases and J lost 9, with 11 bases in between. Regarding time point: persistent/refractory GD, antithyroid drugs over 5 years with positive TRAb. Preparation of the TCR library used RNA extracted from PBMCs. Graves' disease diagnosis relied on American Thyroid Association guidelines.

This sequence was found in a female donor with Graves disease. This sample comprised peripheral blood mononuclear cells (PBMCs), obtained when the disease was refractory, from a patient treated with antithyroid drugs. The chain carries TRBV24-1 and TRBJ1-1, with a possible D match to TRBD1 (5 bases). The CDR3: CATSDHDRKAFF. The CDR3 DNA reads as TGTGCCACCAGTGACCATGACAGAAAAGCTTTCTTT.